This is a list of T cell receptor beta chains from one sample in a study of sequential checkpoint blockade in melanoma. Generated by immunoSEQ multiplex PCR, the TCRdb table keeps only in-frame clones and is missing some. This table has approximately 20,000 clones, approximately 57% appearing once. Specimen: CD8+ T cells sorted from blood (inferred from file names), collected from a patient given nivolumab and ipilimumab in sequence. The receptors come from a human donor with melanoma. Each CDR3 is given with its conserved first and last residue. Each record gives: D gene, clone size, V gene, J gene, CDR3 protein, CDR3 DNA. D genes are given only for firm matches. Part of the rows lack a size; the others show once, few, many or a class for expanded clones.

>-|-|TRBV5-1|TRBJ2-7
CASSLASGSYEQYF
TGCGCCAGCAGCTTGGCCTCGGGGTCCTACGAGCAGTACTTC
>-|-|TRBV28|TRBJ2-3
CASSTEREVFTDTQYF
TGTGCCAGCAGCACCGAAAGGGAGGTATTCACAGATACGCAGTATTTT
>-|-|TRBV19|TRBJ2-5
CASSIARGPLQETQYF
TGTGCCAGTAGTATAGCGCGGGGGCCCCTTCAAGAGACCCAGTACTTC
>TRBD1|few|TRBV5-4|TRBJ1-2
CASSSRTGSHYGYTF
TGTGCCAGCAGCTCAAGGACAGGGTCGCACTATGGCTACACCTTC
>TRBD1|-|TRBV25-1|TRBJ1-1
CASSEWGTGDMNTEAFF
TGTGCCAGCAGTGAATGGGGGACAGGCGATATGAACACTGAAGCTTTCTTT
>TRBD2|-|TRBV28|TRBJ2-1
CASSFGGGTYNEQFF
TGTGCCAGCAGTTTCGGGGGAGGGACTTACAATGAGCAGTTCTTC
>TRBD1|-|TRBV5-1|TRBJ1-3
CASSSTLTGMVSSGNTIYF
TGCGCCAGCAGCTCCACCCTGACAGGGATGGTTAGCTCTGGAAACACCATATATTTT
>-|-|TRBV7-9|TRBJ2-1
CASSLGSNEQFF
TGTGCCAGCAGCTTAGGGAGTAATGAGCAGTTCTTC
>TRBD2|medium-sized|TRBV19|TRBJ2-2
CASSWGTSGTGELFF
TGTGCCAGTAGTTGGGGGACTAGCGGGACCGGGGAGCTGTTTTTT
>TRBD2|-|TRBV2|TRBJ2-3
CASSVLFKREGPTQYF
TGTGCCAGCAGTGTGCTTTTTAAGCGGGAGGGCCCTACGCAGTATTTT
>TRBD1|-|TRBV18|TRBJ2-7
CASSQPGQGVVEQYF
TGTGCCAGCTCCCAGCCAGGACAGGGGGTAGTGGAGCAGTACTTC
>TRBD1|-|TRBV2|TRBJ1-2
CASNGGQGGYGYTF
TGTGCCAGCAACGGGGGACAGGGGGGCTATGGCTACACCTTC
>TRBD1|-|TRBV29-1|TRBJ2-7
CSVEVGDRGLEQYF
TGCAGCGTTGAGGTCGGGGACAGGGGGCTCGAGCAGTACTTC
>TRBD1|-|TRBV5-1|TRBJ2-1
CASSARQGIYPNEQFF
TGCGCCAGCAGCGCCCGACAGGGTATATACCCTAATGAGCAGTTCTTC
>-|-|TRBV28|TRBJ1-1
CASSFEGNTEAFF
TGTGCCAGCAGTTTTGAGGGGAACACTGAAGCTTTCTTT
>-|-|TRBV6-5|TRBJ2-7
CASSPTGTSEQYF
TGTGCCAGCAGTCCTACGGGGACTTCCGAGCAGTACTTC
>TRBD1|few|TRBV2|TRBJ1-2
CASPREGAYGYTF
TGTGCCAGCCCACGGGAGGGGGCTTATGGCTACACCTTC
>-|once|TRBV7-9|TRBJ1-2
CASSLEGLGSVLDGYTF
TGTGCCAGCAGCTTAGAGGGCCTCGGGTCCGTACTAGATGGCTACACCTTC
>-|-|TRBV7-6|TRBJ1-5
CASSLGGYGQPQHF
TGTGCCAGCAGCCTCGGGGGGTACGGCCAGCCCCAGCATTTT
>-|once|TRBV7-2|TRBJ1-1
CAGGPGTEAFF
TGTGCCGGCGGCCCTGGCACTGAAGCTTTCTTT
>TRBD1|-|TRBV7-9|TRBJ2-5
CASSLRTGVETQYF
TGTGCCAGCAGCTTAAGGACAGGGGTAGAGACCCAGTACTTC
>TRBD2|few|TRBV7-2|TRBJ2-7
CASSSTGGYEQYF
TGTGCCAGCAGCTCTACGGGGGGGTACGAGCAGTACTTC
>TRBD1|medium-sized|TRBV5-1|TRBJ2-7
CASSLGTDVYEQYF
TGCGCCAGCAGCTTAGGGACAGACGTCTACGAGCAGTACTTC
>-|-|TRBV5-3|TRBJ1-2
CASSLAPVDGYTF
TGTGCCAGCAGCTTGGCCCCAGTGGATGGCTACACCTTC
>TRBD1|few|TRBV6-5|TRBJ2-3
CASSYGTELADTQYF
TGTGCCAGCAGTTACGGGACAGAGTTGGCAGATACGCAGTATTTT
>TRBD2|-|TRBV4-1|TRBJ2-7
CASSPSGSYEQYF
TGCGCCAGCAGTCCTAGCGGCTCCTACGAGCAGTACTTC
>-|-|TRBV9|TRBJ1-1
CASSPRLVGGNTEAFF
TGTGCCAGCAGCCCTCGTCTCGTCGGGGGGAACACTGAAGCTTTCTTT